This T cell receptor beta chain was obtained from a study of early T cells in non-severe SARS-CoV-2 infection. Overall study context: Chains were not paired, and sequencing was done on bulk RNA from unsorted whole blood. Study observations and caveats: CD4 and private specificities were missed by VDJdb matching, which favored anti-spike CD8 responses.

In the case of this clonotype: Its antigen remains unknown.

The library protocol tagged individual cDNA molecules with unique molecular identifiers. TCRdb itself ran the 5' RACE reads through MiXCR, one entry per CDR3 protein. The profile shows more than 65,000 distinct CDR3 sequences, 9.5% to 15% of them singletons. CDR3 length: 13 amino acids. V shed 7 bases and J shed 2 bases, with 12 bases lying between them. The V gene's germline CDR1 is DFQATT and CDR2 SNEGSKA (reference sequence). Sequenced material: whole blood. The rearrangement joins TRBV20-1 to TRBJ1-5; possible D gene TRBD1, 5 bases. This TCR came from an adult who was a healthcare worker with PCR-confirmed SARS-CoV-2 infection or an uninfected control (not recorded which). This CDR3 reads CSGQGARNQPQHF. As DNA, the CDR3 is TGCAGTGGCCAAGGGGCCCGCAATCAGCCCCAGCATTTT.